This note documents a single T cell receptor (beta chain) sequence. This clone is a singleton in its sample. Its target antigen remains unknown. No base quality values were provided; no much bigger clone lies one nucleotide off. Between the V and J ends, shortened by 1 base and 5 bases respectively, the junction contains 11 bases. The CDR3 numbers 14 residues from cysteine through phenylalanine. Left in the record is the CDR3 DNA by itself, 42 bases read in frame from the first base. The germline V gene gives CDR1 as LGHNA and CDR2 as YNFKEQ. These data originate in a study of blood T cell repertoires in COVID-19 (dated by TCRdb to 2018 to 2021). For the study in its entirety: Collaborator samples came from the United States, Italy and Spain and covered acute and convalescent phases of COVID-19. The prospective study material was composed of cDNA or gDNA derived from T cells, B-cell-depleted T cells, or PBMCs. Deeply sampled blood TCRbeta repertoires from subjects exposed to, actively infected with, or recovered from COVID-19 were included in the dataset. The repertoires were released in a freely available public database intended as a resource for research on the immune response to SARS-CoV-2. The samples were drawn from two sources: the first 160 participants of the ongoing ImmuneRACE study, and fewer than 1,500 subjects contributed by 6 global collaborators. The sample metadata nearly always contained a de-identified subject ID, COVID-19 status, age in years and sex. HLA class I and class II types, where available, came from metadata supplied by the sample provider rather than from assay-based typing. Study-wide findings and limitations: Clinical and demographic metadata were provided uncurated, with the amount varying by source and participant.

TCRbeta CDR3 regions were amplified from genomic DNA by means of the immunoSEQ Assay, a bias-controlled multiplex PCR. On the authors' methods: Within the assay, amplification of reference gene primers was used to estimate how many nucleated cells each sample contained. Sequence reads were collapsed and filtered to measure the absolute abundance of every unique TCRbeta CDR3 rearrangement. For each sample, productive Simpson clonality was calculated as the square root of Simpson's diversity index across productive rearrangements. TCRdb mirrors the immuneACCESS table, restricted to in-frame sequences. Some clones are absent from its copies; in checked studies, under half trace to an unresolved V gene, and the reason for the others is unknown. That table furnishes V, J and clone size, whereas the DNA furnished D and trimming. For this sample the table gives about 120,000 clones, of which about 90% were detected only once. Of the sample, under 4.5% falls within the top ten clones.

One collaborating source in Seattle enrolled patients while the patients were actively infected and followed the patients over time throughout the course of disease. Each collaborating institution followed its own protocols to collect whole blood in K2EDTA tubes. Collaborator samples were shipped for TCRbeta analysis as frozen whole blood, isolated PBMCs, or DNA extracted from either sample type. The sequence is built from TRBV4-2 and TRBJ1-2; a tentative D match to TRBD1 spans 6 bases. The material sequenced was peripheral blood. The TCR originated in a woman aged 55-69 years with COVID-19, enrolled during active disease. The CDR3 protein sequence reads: CASSQGGQIYGYTF. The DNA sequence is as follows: TGTGCCAGCAGCCAAGGCGGACAGATTTATGGCTACACCTTC.